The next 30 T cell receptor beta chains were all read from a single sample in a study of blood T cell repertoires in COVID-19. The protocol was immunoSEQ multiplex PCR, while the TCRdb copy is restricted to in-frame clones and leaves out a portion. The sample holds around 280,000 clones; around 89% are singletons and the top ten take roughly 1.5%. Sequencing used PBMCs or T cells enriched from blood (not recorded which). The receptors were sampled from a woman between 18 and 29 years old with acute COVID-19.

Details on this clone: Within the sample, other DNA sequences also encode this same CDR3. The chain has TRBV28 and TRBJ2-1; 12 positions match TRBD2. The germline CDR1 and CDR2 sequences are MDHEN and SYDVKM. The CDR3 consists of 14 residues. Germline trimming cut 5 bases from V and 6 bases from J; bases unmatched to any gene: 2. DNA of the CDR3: TGTGCCAGCAGTCTAGCGGGAGGGTCCAATGAGCAGTTCTTC. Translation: CASSLAGGSNEQFF.

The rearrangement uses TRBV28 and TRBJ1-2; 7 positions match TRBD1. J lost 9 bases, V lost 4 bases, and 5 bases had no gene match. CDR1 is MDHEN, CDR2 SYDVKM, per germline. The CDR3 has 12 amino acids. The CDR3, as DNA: TGTGCCAGCAGTTCGGGGACAGCTCGCTACACCTTC. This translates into CASSSGTARYTF.

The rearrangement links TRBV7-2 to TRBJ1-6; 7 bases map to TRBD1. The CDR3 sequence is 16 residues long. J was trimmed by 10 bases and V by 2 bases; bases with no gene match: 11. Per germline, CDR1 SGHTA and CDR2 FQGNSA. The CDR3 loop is CASSLSPEQGRSPLHF. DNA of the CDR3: TGTGCCAGCAGCTTATCCCCTGAACAGGGGCGATCACCCCTCCACTTT.

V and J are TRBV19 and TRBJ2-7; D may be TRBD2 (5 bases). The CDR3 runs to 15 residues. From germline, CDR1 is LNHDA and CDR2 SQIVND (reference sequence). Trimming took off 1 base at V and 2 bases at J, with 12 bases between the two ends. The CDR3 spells CASSIVARRTYEQYF. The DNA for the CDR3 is TGTGCCAGTAGTATAGTTGCCAGGAGGACCTACGAGCAGTACTTC.

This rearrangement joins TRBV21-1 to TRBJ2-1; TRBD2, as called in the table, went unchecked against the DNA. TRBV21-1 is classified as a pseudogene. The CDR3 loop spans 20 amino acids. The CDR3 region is CASSMEKATLYPPLANEQFF. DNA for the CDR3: TGTGCCAGCAGCATGGAGAAGGCCACGCTCTACCCTCCACTAGCGAATGAGCAGTTCTTC.

CDR3 residues: CASKRQGDYGYTF. Written as DNA, the CDR3 is TGTGCCAGCAAAAGGCAAGGGGACTATGGCTACACCTTC. The chain links TRBV3-1 (or the pseudogene TRBV3-2) to TRBJ1-2; tentatively, D is TRBD1 (5 bases). Between the trimmed V and J ends, which lost 7 bases and 3 bases, there was a span of 12 bases. The CDR3 runs to 13 residues. Germline V lookup: CDR1 LGHDT, CDR2 YNNKEL (reference sequence).

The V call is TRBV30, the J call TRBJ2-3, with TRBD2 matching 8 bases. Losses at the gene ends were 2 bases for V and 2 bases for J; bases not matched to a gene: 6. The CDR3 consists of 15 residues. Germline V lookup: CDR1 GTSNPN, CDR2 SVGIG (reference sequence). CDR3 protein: CAWSKLAAPTDTQYF. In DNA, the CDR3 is TGTGCCTGGAGTAAACTAGCGGCGCCCACAGATACGCAGTATTTT.

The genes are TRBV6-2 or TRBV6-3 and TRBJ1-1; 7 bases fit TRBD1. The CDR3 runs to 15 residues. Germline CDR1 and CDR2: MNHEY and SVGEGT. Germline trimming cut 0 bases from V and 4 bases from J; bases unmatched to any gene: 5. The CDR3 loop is CASSYSRGQGTEAFF. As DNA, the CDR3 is TGTGCCAGCAGTTACTCGAGGGGGCAAGGCACTGAAGCTTTCTTT.

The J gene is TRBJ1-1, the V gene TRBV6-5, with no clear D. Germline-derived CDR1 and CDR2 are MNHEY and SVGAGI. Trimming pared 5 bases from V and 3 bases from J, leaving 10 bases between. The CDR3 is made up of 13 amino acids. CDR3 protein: CASSLTLDTEAFF. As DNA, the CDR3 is TGTGCCAGCAGTCTAACCCTTGACACTGAAGCTTTCTTT.

CDR3 region: CAWSADRVLSPLHF. The DNA of the CDR3 is TGTGCCTGGAGTGCCGACAGAGTTCTCTCACCCCTCCACTTT. The chain links TRBV30 to TRBJ1-6, with TRBD1 as a possible D gene (5 bases). The CDR3 has 14 residues. CDR1 and CDR2 from the germline V gene are GTSNPN and SVGIG (reference sequence). Trimming shortened V by 1 base and J by 10 bases, and 14 bases separated the two germline ends.

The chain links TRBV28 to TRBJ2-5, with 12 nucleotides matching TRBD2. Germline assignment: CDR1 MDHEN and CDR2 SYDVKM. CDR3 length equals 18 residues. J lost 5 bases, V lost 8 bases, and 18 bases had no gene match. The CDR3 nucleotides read TGTGCCAGCGGGGGGGAGAGGACTAGCGGGATTAGAGGGGAGACCCAGTACTTC. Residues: CASGGERTSGIRGETQYF.

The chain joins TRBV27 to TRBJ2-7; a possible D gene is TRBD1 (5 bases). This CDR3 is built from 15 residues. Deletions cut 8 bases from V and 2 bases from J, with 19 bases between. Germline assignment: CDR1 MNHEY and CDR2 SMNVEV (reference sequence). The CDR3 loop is CASLSERTGPYEQYF. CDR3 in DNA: TGTGCCAGCTTATCCGAGAGAACAGGCCCCTACGAGCAGTACTTC.

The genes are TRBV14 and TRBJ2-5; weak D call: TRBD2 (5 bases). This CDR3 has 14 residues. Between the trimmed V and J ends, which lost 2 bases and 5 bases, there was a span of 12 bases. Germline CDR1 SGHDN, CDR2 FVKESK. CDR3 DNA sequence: TGTGCCAGCAGCCAAAAACCAAGGGAGGAGACCCAGTACTTC. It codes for CASSQKPREETQYF.

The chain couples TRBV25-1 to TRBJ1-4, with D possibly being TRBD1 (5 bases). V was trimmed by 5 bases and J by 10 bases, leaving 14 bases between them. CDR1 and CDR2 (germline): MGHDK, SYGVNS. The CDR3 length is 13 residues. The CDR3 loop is CASSPSGIGKLFF. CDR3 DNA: TGTGCCAGCAGTCCCTCAGGGATAGGAAAACTGTTTTTT. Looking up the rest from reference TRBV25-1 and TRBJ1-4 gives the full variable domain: EADIYQTPRYLVIGTGKKITLECSQTMGHDKMYWYQQDPGMELHLIHYSYGVNSTEKGDLSSESTVSRIRTEHFPLTLESARPSHTSQYLCASSPSGIGKLFFGSGTQLSVL.

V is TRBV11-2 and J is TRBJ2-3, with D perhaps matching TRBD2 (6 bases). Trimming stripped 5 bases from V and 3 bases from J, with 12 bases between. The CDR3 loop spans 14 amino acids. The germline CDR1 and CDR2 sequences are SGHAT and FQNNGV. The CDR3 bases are TGTGCCAGCAGCGAGGGACTTTTAACAGATACGCAGTATTTT. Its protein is CASSEGLLTDTQYF.

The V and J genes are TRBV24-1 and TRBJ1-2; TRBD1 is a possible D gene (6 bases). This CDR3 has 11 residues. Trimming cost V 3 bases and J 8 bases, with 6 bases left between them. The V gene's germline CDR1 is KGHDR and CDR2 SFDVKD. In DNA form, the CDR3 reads TGTGCCACCAGTGATGGACAGGGCTACACCTTC. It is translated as CATSDGQGYTF.

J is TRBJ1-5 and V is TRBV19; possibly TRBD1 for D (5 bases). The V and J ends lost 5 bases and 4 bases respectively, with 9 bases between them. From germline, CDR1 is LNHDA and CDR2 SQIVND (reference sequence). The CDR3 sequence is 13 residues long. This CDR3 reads CASSRRENQPQHF. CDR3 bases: TGTGCCAGTAGTCGCAGGGAAAATCAGCCCCAGCATTTT.

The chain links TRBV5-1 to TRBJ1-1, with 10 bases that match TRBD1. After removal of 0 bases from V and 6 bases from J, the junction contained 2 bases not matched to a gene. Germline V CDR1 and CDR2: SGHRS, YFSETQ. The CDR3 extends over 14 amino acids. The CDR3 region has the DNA TGCGCCAGCAGCTTGGCGACAGGGGGCTCTGAAGCTTTCTTT. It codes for CASSLATGGSEAFF.

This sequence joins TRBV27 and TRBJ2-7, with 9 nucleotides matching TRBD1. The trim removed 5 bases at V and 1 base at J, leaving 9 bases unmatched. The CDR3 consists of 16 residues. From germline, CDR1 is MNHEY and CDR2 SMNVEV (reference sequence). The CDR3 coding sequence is TGTGCCAGCAGTGCTACAGGGGGCGCGTGGTCCTACGAGCAGTACTTC. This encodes CASSATGGAWSYEQYF.

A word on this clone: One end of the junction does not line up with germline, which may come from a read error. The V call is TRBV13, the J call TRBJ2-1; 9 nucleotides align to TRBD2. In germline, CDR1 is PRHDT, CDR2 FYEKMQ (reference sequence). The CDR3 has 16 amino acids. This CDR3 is CASTLRAGGAWNEQFF. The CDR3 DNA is TGTGCCAGCACCTTACGGGCGGGAGGGGCGTGGAATGAGCAGTTCTTC.

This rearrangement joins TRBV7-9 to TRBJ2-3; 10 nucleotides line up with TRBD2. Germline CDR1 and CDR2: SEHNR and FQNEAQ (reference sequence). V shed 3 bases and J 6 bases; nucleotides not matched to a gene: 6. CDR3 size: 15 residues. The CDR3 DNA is TGTGCCAGCAGCTTCCTAGCGGGAGTAGCCGATACGCAGTATTTT. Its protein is CASSFLAGVADTQYF.

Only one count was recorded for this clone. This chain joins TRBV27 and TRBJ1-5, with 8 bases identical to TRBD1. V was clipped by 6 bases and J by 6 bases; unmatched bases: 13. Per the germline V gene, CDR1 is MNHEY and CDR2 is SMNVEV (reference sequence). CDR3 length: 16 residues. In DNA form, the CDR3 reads TGTGCCAGCAGCCCCCAGGGCAGGGGGCATAGTCAGCCCCAGCATTTT. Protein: CASSPQGRGHSQPQHF.

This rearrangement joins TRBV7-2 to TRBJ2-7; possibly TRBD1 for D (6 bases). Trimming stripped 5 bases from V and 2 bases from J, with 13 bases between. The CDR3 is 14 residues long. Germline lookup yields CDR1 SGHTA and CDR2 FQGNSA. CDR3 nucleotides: TGTGCCAGCAGCCTGGACAGACGCACCTACGAGCAGTACTTC. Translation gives CASSLDRRTYEQYF.

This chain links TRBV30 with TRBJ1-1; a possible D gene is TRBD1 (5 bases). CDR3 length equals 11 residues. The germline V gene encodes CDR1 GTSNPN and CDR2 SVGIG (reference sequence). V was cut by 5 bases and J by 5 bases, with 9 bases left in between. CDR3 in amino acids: CAWSGLTEAFF. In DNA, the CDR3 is TGTGCCTGGTCAGGGTTAACTGAAGCTTTCTTT.

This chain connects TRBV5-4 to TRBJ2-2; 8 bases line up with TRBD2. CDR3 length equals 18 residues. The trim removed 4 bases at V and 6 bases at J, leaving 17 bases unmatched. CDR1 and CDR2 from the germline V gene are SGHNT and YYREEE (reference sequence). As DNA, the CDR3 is TGTGCCAGCAGCCTAGGTTCAACTAGCGGAGGGTTGGCCGGGGAGCTGTTTTTT. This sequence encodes CASSLGSTSGGLAGELFF.

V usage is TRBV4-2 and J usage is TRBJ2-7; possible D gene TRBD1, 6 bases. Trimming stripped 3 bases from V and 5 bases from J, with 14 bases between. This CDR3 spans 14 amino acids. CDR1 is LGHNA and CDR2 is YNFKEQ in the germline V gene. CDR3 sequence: CASSQTTGSNEQYF. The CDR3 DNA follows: TGTGCCAGCAGCCAGACGACAGGTTCCAACGAGCAGTACTTC.

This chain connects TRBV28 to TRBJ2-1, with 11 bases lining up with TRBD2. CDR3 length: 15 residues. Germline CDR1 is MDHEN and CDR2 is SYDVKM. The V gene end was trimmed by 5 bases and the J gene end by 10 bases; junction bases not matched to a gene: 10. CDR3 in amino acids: CASSELAGELWEQFF. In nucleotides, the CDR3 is TGTGCCAGCAGTGAACTAGCGGGAGAGCTCTGGGAGCAGTTCTTC.

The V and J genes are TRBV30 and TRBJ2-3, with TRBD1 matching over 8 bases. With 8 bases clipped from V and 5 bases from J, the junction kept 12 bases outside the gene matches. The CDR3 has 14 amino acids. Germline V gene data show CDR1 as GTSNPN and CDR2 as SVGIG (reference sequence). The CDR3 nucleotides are TGTGCCGGGACAGGAGCGGGTCGTGGAGATACGCAGTATTTT. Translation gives CAGTGAGRGDTQYF.

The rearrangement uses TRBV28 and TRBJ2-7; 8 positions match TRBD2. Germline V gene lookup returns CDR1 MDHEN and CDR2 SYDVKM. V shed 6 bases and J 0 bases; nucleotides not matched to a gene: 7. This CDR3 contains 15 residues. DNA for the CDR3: TGTGCCAGCAGCTGGACTAGCTGGAGCTCCTACGAGCAGTACTTC. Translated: CASSWTSWSSYEQYF.

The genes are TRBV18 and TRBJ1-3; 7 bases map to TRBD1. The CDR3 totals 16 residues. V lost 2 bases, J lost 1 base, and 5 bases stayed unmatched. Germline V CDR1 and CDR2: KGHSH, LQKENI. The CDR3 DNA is TGTGCCAGCTCACCATCTAGACAGGGTTCTGGAAACACCATATATTTT. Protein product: CASSPSRQGSGNTIYF.